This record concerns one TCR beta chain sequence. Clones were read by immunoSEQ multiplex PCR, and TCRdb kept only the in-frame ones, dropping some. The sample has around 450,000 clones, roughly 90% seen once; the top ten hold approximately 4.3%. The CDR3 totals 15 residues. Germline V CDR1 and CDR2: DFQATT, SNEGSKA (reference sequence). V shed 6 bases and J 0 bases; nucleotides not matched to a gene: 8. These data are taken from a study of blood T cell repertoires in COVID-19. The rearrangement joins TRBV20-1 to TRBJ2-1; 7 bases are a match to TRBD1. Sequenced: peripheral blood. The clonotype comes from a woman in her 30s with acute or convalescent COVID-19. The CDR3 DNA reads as TGCAGTGCAAGTTCGACAGGGAGCTCCTACAATGAGCAGTTCTTC. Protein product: CSASSTGSSYNEQFF.